Described below is a single T cell receptor (beta chain) sequence and its context. What it recognizes is unknown. V gave up 3 bases and J gave up 0 bases; unmatched junction bases: 9. The CDR3 extends over 17 amino acids. In germline, CDR1 is LNHDA, CDR2 SQIVND (reference sequence). The data were obtained in a study of cytomegalovirus exposure and HLA in healthy donors. Study observations and caveats: Sequencing artifact likely explains a cluster of highly shared sequence variants. TRBV6-2, TRBV6-3 and other indistinguishable V segments were excluded. HLA restriction was apparent for most CMV-associated TCR beta chains in a later analysis. Follow-up analysis later connected one missense variant in DCLRE1C with trimming of TCR beta V- and J-genes.

The PCR made use of 60 Vbeta and 13 Jbeta primers. TCRdb's copy holds only in-frame clones and misses some; the assay was immunoSEQ multiplex PCR. The table lists fewer than 90,000 clones, about 74% of them singletons. The rearrangement joins TRBV19 to TRBJ1-2; the match to TRBD1 covers 8 bases. What was sequenced was PBMCs. The origin of this receptor is a man aged 25 to 40 in good health and CMV-seronegative. The CDR3, as DNA: TGTGCCAGTAGTATGGCGCGGAGGACAGGGCCTAACTATGGCTACACCTTC. Protein: CASSMARRTGPNYGYTF.